Below are 2 T cell receptor beta chains sequenced from a single sample in a study of Graves' ophthalmopathy and Graves' hyperthyroidism. The authors amplified TCR beta CDR3 regions from RNA transcripts. Following a first-round RT-PCR that used HTBI primers, a second-round multiplex PCR was carried out. Each CDR3 protein is one row after TCRdb ran MiXCR on the multiplex PCR reads. The table lists over 150,000 distinct CDR3 sequences, about 40% of them singletons. The sequenced material came from peripheral blood. The receptors derive from a woman aged 35 to 49 with Graves' ophthalmopathy.

This clonotype was detected many times. The chain has TRBV5-1 and TRBJ2-7, with 8 bases fitting TRBD1. This CDR3 is built from 17 residues. The trim removed 0 bases at V and 2 bases at J, leaving 10 bases unmatched. Germline V gene sequence: CDR1 SGHRS, CDR2 YFSETQ. The CDR3 here is CASSLGDRGAMTYEQYF. The DNA for the CDR3 is TGCGCCAGCAGCTTGGGAGACAGGGGTGCCATGACCTACGAGCAGTACTTC.

This clonotype was seen many times. The V and J genes are TRBV3-1 and TRBJ1-3; D gene ambiguous. Trimming stripped 4 bases from V and 0 bases from J, with 19 bases between. The germline V gene encodes CDR1 LGHDT and CDR2 YNNKEL (reference sequence). CDR3 length equals 18 residues. The CDR3 nucleotides read TGTGCCAGCAGCCTGCCCGAGGTAGCGAATCTCTCTGGAAACACCATATATTTT. Encoded protein: CASSLPEVANLSGNTIYF.